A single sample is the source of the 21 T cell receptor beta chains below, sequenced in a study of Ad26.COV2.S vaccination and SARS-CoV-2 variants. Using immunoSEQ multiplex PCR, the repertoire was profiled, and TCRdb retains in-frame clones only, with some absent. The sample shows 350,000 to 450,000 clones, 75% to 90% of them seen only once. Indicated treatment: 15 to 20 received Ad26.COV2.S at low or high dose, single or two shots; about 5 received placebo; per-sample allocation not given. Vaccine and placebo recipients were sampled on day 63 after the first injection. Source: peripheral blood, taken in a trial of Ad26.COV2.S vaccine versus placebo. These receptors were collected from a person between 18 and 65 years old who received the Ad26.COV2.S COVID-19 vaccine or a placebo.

As DNA, the CDR3 is TGTGCCAGCGGGACAGGGGCCGTCCAAGAGACCCAGTACTTC. Amino acids: CASGTGAVQETQYF. This chain uses TRBV5-4 with TRBJ2-5; 10 nucleotides align to TRBD1. V shed 7 bases and J 1 base; nucleotides not matched to a gene: 4. The CDR3 extends over 14 amino acids. Germline assignment: CDR1 SGHNT and CDR2 YYREEE (reference sequence).

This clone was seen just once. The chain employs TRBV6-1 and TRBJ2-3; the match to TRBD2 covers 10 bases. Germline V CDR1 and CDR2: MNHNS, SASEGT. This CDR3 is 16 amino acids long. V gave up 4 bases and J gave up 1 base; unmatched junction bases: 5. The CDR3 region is CASSAPSGGGTDTQYF. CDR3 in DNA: TGTGCCAGCAGTGCACCTAGCGGGGGAGGCACAGATACGCAGTATTTT.

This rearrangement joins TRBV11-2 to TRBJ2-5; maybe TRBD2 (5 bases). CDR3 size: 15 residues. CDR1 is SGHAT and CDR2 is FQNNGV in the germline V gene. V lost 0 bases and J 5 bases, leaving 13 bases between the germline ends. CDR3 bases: TGTGCCAGCAGCTTAGAGGATCTAGCAGTCGAGACCCAGTACTTC. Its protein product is CASSLEDLAVETQYF.

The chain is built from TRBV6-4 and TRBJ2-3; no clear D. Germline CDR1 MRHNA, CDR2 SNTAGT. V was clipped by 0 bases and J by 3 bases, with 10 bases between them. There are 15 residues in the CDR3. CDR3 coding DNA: TGTGCCAGCAGTGACTCGAGCACGCATACAGATACGCAGTATTTT. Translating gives CASSDSSTHTDTQYF.

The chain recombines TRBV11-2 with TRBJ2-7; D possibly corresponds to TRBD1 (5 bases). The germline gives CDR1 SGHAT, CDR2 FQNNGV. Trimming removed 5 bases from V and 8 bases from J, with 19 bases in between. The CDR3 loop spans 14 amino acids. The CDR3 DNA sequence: TGTGCCAGCAGCACTACAGGACGGATAGCTAAGCAGTACTTC. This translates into CASSTTGRIAKQYF.

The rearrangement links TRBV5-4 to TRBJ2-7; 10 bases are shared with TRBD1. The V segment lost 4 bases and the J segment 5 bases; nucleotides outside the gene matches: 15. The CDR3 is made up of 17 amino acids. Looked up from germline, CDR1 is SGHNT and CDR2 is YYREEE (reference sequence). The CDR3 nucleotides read TGTGCCAGCAGCCTGGGTCCGTCGGGACAGGGGTACCACGAGCAGTACTTC. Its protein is CASSLGPSGQGYHEQYF.

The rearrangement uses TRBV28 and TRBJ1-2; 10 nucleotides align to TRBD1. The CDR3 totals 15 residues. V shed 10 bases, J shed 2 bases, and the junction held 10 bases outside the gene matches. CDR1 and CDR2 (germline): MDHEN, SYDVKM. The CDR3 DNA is TGTGCCACCACCGGGACAGGGGTTATAAACTATGGCTACACCTTC. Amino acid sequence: CATTGTGVINYGYTF.

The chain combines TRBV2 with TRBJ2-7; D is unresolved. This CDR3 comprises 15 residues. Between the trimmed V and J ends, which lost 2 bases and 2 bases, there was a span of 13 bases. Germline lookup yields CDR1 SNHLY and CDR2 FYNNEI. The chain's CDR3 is CASSETRGVTYEQYF. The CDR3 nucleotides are TGTGCCAGCAGTGAAACCCGCGGAGTTACCTACGAGCAGTACTTC.

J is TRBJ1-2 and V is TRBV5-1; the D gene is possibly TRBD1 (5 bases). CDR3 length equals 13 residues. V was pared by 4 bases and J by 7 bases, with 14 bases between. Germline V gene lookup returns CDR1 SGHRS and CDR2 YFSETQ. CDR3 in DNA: TGCGCCAGCAGCCGGGACTCCCGAGGTGGCTACACCTTC. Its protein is CASSRDSRGGYTF.

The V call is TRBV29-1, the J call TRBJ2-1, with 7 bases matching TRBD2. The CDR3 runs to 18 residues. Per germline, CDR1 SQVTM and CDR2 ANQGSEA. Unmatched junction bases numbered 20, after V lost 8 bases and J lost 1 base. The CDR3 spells CSHHRMAGEVGSYNEQFF. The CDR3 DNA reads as TGCAGCCATCATAGGATGGCGGGAGAAGTGGGGTCCTACAATGAGCAGTTCTTC.

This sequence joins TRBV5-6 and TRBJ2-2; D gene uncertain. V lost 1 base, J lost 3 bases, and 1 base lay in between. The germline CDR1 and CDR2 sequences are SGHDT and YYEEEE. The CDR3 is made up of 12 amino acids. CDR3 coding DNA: TGTGCCAGCAGCTTGTACACCGGGGAGCTGTTTTTT. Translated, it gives CASSLYTGELFF. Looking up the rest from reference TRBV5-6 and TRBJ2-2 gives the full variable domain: DAGVTQSPTHLIKTRGQQVTLRCSPKSGHDTVSWYQQALGQGPQFIFQYYEEEERQRGNFPDRFSGHQFPNYSSELNVNALLLGDSALYLCASSLYTGELFFGEGSRLTVL.

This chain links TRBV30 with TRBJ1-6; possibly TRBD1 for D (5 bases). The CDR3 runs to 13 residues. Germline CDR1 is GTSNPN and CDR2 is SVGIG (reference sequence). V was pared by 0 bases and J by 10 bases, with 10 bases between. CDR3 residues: CAWSVGLESPLHF. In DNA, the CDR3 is TGTGCCTGGAGTGTGGGGCTAGAGTCACCCCTCCACTTT.

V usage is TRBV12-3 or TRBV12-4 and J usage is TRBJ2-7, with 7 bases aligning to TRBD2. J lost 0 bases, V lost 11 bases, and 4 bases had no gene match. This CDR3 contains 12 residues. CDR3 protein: CAVAGDSYEQYF. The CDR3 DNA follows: TGTGCCGTCGCGGGAGACTCCTACGAGCAGTACTTC.

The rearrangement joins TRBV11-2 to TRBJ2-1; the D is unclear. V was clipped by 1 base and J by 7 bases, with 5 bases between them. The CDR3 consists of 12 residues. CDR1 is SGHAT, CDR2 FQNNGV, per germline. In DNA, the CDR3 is TGTGCCAGCAGCTTAGCGTGGAATGAGCAGTTCTTC. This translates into CASSLAWNEQFF.

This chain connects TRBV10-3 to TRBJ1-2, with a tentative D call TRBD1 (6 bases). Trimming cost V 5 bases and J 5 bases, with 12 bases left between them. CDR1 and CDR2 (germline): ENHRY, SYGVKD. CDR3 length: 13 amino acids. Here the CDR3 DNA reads TGTGCCATCAGTCTCGGGGGCGGTTATGGCTACACCTTC. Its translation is CAISLGGGYGYTF.

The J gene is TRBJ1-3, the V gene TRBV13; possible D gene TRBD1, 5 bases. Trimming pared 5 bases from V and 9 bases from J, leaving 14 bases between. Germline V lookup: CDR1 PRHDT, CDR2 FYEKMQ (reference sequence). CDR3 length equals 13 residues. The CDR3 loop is CASSRRGVSTIYF. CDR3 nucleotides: TGTGCCAGCAGCCGCCGGGGCGTTAGCACCATATATTTT.

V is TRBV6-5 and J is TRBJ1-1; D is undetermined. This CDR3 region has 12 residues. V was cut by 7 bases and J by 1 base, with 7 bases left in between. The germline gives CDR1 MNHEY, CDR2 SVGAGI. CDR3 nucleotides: TGTGCCAGCAACCGGGGGAACACTGAAGCTTTCTTT. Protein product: CASNRGNTEAFF.

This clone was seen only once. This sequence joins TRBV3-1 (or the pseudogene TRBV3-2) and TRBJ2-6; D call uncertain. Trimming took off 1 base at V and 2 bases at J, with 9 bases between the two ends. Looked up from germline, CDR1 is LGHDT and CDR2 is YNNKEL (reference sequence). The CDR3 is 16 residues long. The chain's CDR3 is CASSQGRLTGANVLTF. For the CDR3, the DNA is TGTGCCAGCAGCCAAGGTAGACTCACTGGGGCCAACGTCCTGACTTTC.

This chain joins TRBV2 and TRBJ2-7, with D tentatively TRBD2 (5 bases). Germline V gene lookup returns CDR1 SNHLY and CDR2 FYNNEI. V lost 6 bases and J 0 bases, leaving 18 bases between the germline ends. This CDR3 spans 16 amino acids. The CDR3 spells CASSRPRAAGSYEQYF. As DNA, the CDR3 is TGTGCCAGCAGCCGGCCCCGAGCGGCTGGCTCCTACGAGCAGTACTTC.

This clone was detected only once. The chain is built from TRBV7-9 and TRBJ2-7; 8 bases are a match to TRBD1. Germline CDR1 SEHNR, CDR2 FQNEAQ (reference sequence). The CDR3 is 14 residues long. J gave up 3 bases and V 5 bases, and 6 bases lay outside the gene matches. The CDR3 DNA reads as TGTGCCAGCAGCCGCGGAACAGGGGGCTACGAGCAGTACTTC. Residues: CASSRGTGGYEQYF.

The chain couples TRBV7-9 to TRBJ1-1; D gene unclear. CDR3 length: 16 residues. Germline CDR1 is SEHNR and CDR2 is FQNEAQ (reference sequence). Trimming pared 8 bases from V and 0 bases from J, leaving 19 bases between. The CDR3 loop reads CASQSGSASVNTEAFF. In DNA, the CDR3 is TGTGCCAGCCAGTCTGGGAGTGCAAGTGTGAACACTGAAGCTTTCTTT.